The T cell receptor beta chain described here comes from a study of shared clonotypes between healthy human individuals. Study outcomes and limitations: The sampled material consisted only of blood, and tissue repertoires are likely to differ. Represented genetic and exposure-history diversity was restricted by having few donors.

The assay was run at deep level. Assay: immunoSEQ multiplex PCR; the TCRdb copy retains only in-frame clones and omits some. Altogether roughly 500,000 clones are present, around 79% being singletons, with the ten largest covering around 13%. The donors were adults (healthy and HIV-negative) with no recent acute infections or vaccinations. V shed 2 bases and J shed 6 bases, with 11 bases lying between them. Germline loops: CDR1 SGHTA, CDR2 FQGTGA. This CDR3 comprises 13 residues. Details on this clone: Its antigen is not identified.

Material: PBMCs. This chain joins TRBV7-3 and TRBJ2-7; weak D call: TRBD2 (5 bases). The origin of this receptor is a middle-aged woman in good health. Some clones in this sample may be carry-over from other donors' samples. Here the CDR3 reads CASSLGLAGEQYF. The CDR3 region has the DNA TGTGCCAGCAGCTTAGGGCTAGCTGGCGAGCAGTACTTC.